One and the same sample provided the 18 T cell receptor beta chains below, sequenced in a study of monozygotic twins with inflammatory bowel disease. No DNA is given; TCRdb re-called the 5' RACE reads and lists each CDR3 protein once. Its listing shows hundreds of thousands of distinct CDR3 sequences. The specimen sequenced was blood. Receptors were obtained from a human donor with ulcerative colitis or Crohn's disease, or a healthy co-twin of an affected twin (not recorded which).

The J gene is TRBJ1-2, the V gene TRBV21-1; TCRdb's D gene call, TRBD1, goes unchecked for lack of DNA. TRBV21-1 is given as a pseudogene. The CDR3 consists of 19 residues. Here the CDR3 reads CASSNLKTGGAGYYYGYTF.

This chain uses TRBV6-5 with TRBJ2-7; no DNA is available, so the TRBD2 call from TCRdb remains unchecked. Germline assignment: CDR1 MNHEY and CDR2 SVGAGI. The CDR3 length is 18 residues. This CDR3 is CDSSYSASGRGVTYEQYF.

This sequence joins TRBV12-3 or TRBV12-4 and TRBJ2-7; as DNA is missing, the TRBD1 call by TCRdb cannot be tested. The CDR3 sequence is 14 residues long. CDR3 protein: CASSFSGPREEQYF.

CDR3 in amino acids: CASSQDHLAGKAFF. This chain connects TRBV4-3 to TRBJ1-1. Germline-derived CDR1 and CDR2 are LGHNA and YSLEER. This CDR3 has 14 residues.

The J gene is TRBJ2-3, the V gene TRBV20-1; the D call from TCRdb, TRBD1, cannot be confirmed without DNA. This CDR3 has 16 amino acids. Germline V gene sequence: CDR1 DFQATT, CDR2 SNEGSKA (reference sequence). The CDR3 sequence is CSARPLGHAITDTQYF.

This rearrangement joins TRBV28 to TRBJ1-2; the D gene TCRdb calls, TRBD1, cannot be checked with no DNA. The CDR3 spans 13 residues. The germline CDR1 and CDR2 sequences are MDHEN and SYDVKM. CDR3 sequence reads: CASSLSGAQGYTF.

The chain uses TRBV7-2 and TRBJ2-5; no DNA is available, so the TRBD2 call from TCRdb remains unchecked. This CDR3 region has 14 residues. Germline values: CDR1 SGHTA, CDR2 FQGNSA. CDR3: CASSSLAGQETQYF.

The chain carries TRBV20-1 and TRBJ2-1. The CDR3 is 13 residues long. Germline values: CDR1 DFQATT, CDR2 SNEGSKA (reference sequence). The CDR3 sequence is CSAMKGSYNEQFF.

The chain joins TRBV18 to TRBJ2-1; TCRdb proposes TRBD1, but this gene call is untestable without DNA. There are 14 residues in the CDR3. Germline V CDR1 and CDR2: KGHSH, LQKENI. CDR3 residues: CASSYGISYNEQFF.

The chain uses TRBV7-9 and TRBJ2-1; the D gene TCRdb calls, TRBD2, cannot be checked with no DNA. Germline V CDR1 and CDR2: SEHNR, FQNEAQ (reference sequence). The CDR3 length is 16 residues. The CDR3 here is CASSLVAGVSYNEQFF.

CDR3 residues: CASSLSGGRETQYF. This chain connects TRBV28 to TRBJ2-5; TCRdb's D gene call, TRBD1, goes unchecked for lack of DNA. CDR3 length: 14 amino acids. Germline CDR1 MDHEN, CDR2 SYDVKM. Combining the CDR3 with reference TRBV28 and TRBJ2-5 gives the whole variable domain DVKVTQSSRYLVKRTGEKVFLECVQDMDHENMFWYRQDPGLGLRLIYFSYDVKMKEKGDIPEGYSVSREKKERFSLILESASTNQTSMYLCASSLSGGRETQYFGPGTRLLVL.

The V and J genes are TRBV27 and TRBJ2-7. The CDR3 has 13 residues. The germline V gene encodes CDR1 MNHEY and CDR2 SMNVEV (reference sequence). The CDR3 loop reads CASSYQRFYEQYF.

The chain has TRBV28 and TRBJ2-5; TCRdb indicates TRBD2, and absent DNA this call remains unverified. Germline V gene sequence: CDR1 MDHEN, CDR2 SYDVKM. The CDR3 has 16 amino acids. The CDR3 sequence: CASNILGGAAQETQYF.

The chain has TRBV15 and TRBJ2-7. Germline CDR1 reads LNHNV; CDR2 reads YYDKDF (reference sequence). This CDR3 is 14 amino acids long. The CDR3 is CATSRDPGGGEQYF.

CDR3 amino acids: CASSHKPGQYNQPQHF. The chain recombines TRBV12-3 or TRBV12-4 with TRBJ1-5; TCRdb's D call of TRBD1 is untestable without DNA. The CDR3 sequence is 16 residues long.

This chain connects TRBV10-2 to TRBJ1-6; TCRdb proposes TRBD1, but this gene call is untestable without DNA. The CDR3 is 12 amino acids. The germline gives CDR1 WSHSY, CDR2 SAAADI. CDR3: CASCAGNSPLHF.

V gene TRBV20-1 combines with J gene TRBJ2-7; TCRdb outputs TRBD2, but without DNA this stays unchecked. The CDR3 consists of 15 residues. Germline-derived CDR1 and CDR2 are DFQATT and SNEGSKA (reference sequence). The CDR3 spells CSAPGLAGWSYEQYF.

CDR3 region: CASSLGGASSYNEQFF. This chain uses TRBV5-1 with TRBJ2-1. The length of the CDR3 is 16 residues. Per the germline V gene, CDR1 is SGHRS and CDR2 is YFSETQ.